These T cell receptor beta chains were read from a single sample in a study of cytomegalovirus exposure and HLA in healthy donors. Produced via immunoSEQ multiplex PCR; TCRdb's table is partial and in-frame only. The sample records about 180,000 clones, roughly 79% being singletons. Sample: PBMCs. These receptor sequences come from a woman aged 18-35 years in good health and CMV-seropositive. The CDR3 runs from the conserved cysteine through the conserved F or W. Each record gives: CDR3 protein, CDR3 DNA, V gene, D gene, clone size, J gene. A D gene is named only where the DNA matches it firmly. For some rows the clone size is stated as once, few or many, or as a class when expanded; others skip it.

CASSQRGFYGYTF	TGTGCCAGCAGCCAACGGGGGTTCTATGGCTACACCTTC	TRBV14	NA	NA	TRBJ1-2
CASSPPGGEQYF	TGTGCCAGCAGCCCCCCCGGGGGCGAGCAGTACTTC	TRBV11-1	NA	NA	TRBJ2-7
CASSRNRARETQYF	TGTGCCAGCAGCCGGAACAGAGCCCGGGAGACCCAGTACTTC	TRBV11-2	NA	NA	TRBJ2-5
CASSRQGINQPQHF	TGCGCCAGCAGCCGACAGGGGATCAATCAGCCCCAGCATTTT	TRBV4-1	TRBD1	NA	TRBJ1-5
CASSVEVDARDSGNTIYF	TGTGCCAGCAGCGTGGAGGTGGACGCTCGGGACTCTGGAAACACCATATATTTT	TRBV9	NA	NA	TRBJ1-3
CASEQGAREKLFF	TGTGCCAGTGAGCAGGGGGCTAGAGAAAAACTGTTTTTT	TRBV19	TRBD1	NA	TRBJ1-4
CAWSVPRGYTDTQYF	TGTGCCTGGAGTGTACCTAGGGGGTACACAGATACGCAGTATTTT	TRBV30	NA	few	TRBJ2-3
CASSHGQTNEAFF	TGTGCCAGCAGCCACGGACAGACGAATGAAGCTTTCTTT	TRBV7-9	NA	NA	TRBJ1-1
CASSLSGQPGGYGGYTF	TGTGCCAGCAGCTTATCGGGGCAACCCGGGGGATATGGTGGCTACACCTTC	TRBV7-2	NA	NA	TRBJ1-2
CASRGQLQETQYF	TGTGCCAGCAGAGGACAGCTTCAAGAGACCCAGTACTTC	TRBV27	NA	NA	TRBJ2-5
CASTERSSSYNEQFF	TGTGCCAGCACTGAGCGGTCGAGCTCCTACAATGAGCAGTTCTTC	TRBV2	NA	NA	TRBJ2-1
CASSLSTGGYNSPLHF	TGTGCCAGCAGCTTGTCGACAGGGGGATATAATTCACCCCTCCACTTT	TRBV5-6	TRBD1	once	TRBJ1-6
CASSPPDRGRAYEQYF	TGTGCCAGCAGCCCCCCGGACAGGGGGCGGGCTTACGAGCAGTACTTC	TRBV13	TRBD1	NA	TRBJ2-7
CASSENGGVDYGYTF	TGTGCCAGCAGTGAGAATGGCGGGGTAGACTATGGCTACACCTTC	TRBV6-4	NA	few	TRBJ1-2
CASSPTDRQETQYF	TGTGCTAGCAGCCCAACGGACAGACAAGAGACCCAGTACTTC	TRBV7-7	NA	NA	TRBJ2-5
CASSQDLSLGGNNEQFF	TGTGCCAGCAGCCAAGATTTGAGCTTGGGAGGGAACAATGAGCAGTTCTTC	TRBV14	TRBD2	NA	TRBJ2-1
CASSTGLAVTYEQYF	TGTGCCAGCAGCACGGGACTAGCGGTGACCTACGAGCAGTACTTC	TRBV7-9	TRBD2	once	TRBJ2-7
CASMRGLNQETQYF	TGTGCCAGCATGCGGGGGCTGAATCAAGAGACCCAGTACTTC	TRBV9	NA	NA	TRBJ2-5
CASSLDTGQSYSPLHF	TGTGCCAGCAGCTTGGACACAGGCCAGAGCTATTCACCCCTCCACTTT	TRBV5-5	NA	NA	TRBJ1-6
CASSPQTGTGELFF	TGTGCCAGCAGCCCCCAGACGGGCACCGGGGAGCTGTTTTTT	TRBV11-2	NA	few	TRBJ2-2
CASSQDQGANTEAFF	TGCGCCAGCAGCCAAGATCAGGGGGCGAACACTGAAGCTTTCTTT	TRBV4-1	TRBD1	NA	TRBJ1-1
CASSLGLLGYTF	TGTGCCAGCAGCCTCGGACTCCTTGGCTACACCTTC	TRBV5-4	NA	NA	TRBJ1-2
CASSRGQSTEAFF	TGTGCCAGCAGCCGGGGACAGAGCACTGAAGCTTTCTTT	TRBV5-8	TRBD1	few	TRBJ1-1
CASSLTGRNYYGYTF	TGTGCCAGCAGCTTGACAGGCAGAAACTACTATGGCTACACCTTC	TRBV5-4	NA	NA	TRBJ1-2
CASSIPGLAGGMAKNIQYF	TGTGCCAGTAGTATTCCGGGACTAGCGGGGGGGATGGCCAAAAACATTCAGTACTTC	TRBV19	TRBD2	NA	TRBJ2-4
CASSSVFNEKLFF	TGTGCCAGTAGTTCGGTGTTTAATGAAAAACTGTTTTTT	TRBV19	NA	few	TRBJ1-4
CAISERSSGGADEQFF	TGTGCCATCAGTGAGCGCTCTAGCGGGGGGGCCGATGAGCAGTTCTTC	TRBV10-3	TRBD2	once	TRBJ2-1
CASSSPGQGFTNYGYTF	TGTGCCAGCAGTTCTCCGGGACAGGGGTTTACTAACTATGGCTACACCTTC	TRBV28	TRBD1	NA	TRBJ1-2
CATSSPKLYQGSMGNQPQHF	TGTGCCACCAGCAGCCCGAAACTCTACCAGGGTAGTATGGGCAATCAGCCCCAGCATTTT	TRBV15	NA	once	TRBJ1-5
CASSRNRGETQYF	TGTGCCAGCAGCCGAAACAGGGGTGAAACGCAGTATTTT	TRBV5-6	TRBD1	NA	TRBJ2-3
CASSFAGGPGAKNIQYF	TGTGCCAGCAGCTTTGCGGGGGGGCCCGGGGCCAAAAACATTCAGTACTTC	TRBV7-3	TRBD2	NA	TRBJ2-4
CASSAQNSNQPQHF	TGTGCCAGCAGTGCACAGAATAGCAATCAGCCCCAGCATTTT	TRBV27	NA	NA	TRBJ1-5
CASSPPAGNYGYTF	TGTGCCAGCTCACCACCAGCGGGGAACTATGGCTACACCTTC	TRBV18	NA	NA	TRBJ1-2
CASSFAGNYEQYF	TGCGCCAGCAGCTTTGCGGGAAACTACGAGCAGTACTTC	TRBV5-1	NA	NA	TRBJ2-7
CASSPYQGLERTQETQYF	TGTGCCAGCAGTCCTTACCAGGGACTAGAAAGGACCCAAGAGACCCAGTACTTC	TRBV2	TRBD2	NA	TRBJ2-5
CAARFPELAGGIITGELFF	TGTGCCGCCCGTTTCCCGGAGCTAGCGGGGGGGATCATCACCGGGGAGCTGTTTTTT	TRBV2	TRBD2	NA	TRBJ2-2
CASSATGTSNTEAFF	TGTGCCAGCAGCGCGACCGGGACATCGAACACTGAAGCTTTCTTT	TRBV9	NA	NA	TRBJ1-1
CAWSVHGGIGYTF	TGTGCCTGGAGTGTCCACGGGGGAATTGGCTACACCTTC	TRBV30	NA	NA	TRBJ1-2
CASSQDRIARSYEQYF	TGCGCCAGCAGCCAAGATCGGATAGCCCGCTCCTACGAGCAGTACTTC	TRBV4-3	NA	NA	TRBJ2-7
CASSIRGETQYF	TGTGCCAGTAGTATACGGGGAGAGACCCAGTACTTC	TRBV19	NA	NA	TRBJ2-5
CASTLRGTAYEQYF	TGTGCCAGCACCTTAAGAGGGACAGCCTACGAGCAGTACTTC	TRBV28	TRBD1	NA	TRBJ2-7
CASSLRANTEAFF	TGTGCCAGTTCCCTGAGGGCCAACACTGAAGCTTTCTTT	TRBV7-2	NA	once	TRBJ1-1
CASREALRSMNTEAFF	TGTGCCAGCAGGGAGGCTCTGCGGAGTATGAACACTGAAGCTTTCTTT	TRBV11-2	NA	NA	TRBJ1-1
CASSPGFSSYNEQFF	TGTGCCAGCAGCCCCGGGTTTAGCTCCTACAATGAGCAGTTCTTC	TRBV7-9	NA	NA	TRBJ2-1
CASSPQGQGAFDTEAFF	TGCGCCAGCAGCCCTCAGGGACAGGGGGCCTTTGACACTGAAGCTTTCTTT	TRBV5-1	TRBD1	NA	TRBJ1-1
CASSMGQHYEQYF	TGTGCCAGCAGTATGGGACAGCACTACGAGCAGTACTTC	TRBV6-5	TRBD1	NA	TRBJ2-7
CASSLGTGDAYEQYF	TGTGCCAGCAGCTTAGGGACAGGGGATGCCTACGAGCAGTACTTC	TRBV7-8	TRBD1	NA	TRBJ2-7
CASSLSGGAGNEQFF	TGTGCCAGCAGCCTCAGCGGGGGGGCCGGAAATGAGCAGTTCTTC	TRBV7-6	TRBD2	few	TRBJ2-1
CATSRDRDGEEQFF	TGTGCCACCAGCAGAGATCGTGACGGGGAAGAGCAGTTCTTC	TRBV15	NA	few	TRBJ2-1
CASSEGDGLGVPYEQYF	TGTGCCAGCAGTGAAGGTGACGGTCTAGGGGTACCCTACGAGCAGTACTTC	TRBV25-1	NA	NA	TRBJ2-7
CASSTQGEAGNTIYF	TGTGCCAGCAGCACGCAGGGGGAAGCTGGAAACACCATATATTTT	TRBV7-9	TRBD1	few	TRBJ1-3
CASSPPGISNQPQHF	TGTGCCAGCAGTCCCCCAGGAATTAGCAATCAGCCCCAGCATTTT	TRBV6-1	NA	NA	TRBJ1-5
CASSFRLPWTQYF	TGCGCCAGCAGCTTTAGACTGCCGTGGACCCAGTACTTC	TRBV5-1	NA	NA	TRBJ2-5
CASNVGLKPYEQYF	TGTGCCAGCAACGTCGGACTAAAACCGTACGAGCAGTACTTC	TRBV5-6	NA	NA	TRBJ2-7
CASWDRAAEQYF	TGTGCCAGCTGGGACAGGGCGGCCGAGCAGTACTTC	TRBV27	TRBD1	once	TRBJ2-7
CASSGAAYSNQPQHF	TGTGCCAGCAGTGGGGCAGCCTATAGCAATCAGCCCCAGCATTTT	TRBV2	NA	NA	TRBJ1-5
CAWSVLWQAGGQPGEQYF	TGTGCCTGGAGTGTACTCTGGCAAGCGGGGGGGCAGCCGGGCGAGCAGTACTTC	TRBV30	TRBD2	NA	TRBJ2-7